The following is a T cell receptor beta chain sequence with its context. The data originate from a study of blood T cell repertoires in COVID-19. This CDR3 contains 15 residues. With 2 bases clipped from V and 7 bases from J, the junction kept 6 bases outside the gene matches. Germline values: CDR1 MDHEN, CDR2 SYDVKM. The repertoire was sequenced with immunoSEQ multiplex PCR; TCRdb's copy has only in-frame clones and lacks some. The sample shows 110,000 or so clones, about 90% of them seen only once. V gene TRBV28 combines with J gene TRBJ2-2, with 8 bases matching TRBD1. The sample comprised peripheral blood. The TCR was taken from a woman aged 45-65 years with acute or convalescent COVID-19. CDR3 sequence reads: CASSLLRGPNGELFF. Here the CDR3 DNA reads TGTGCCAGCAGTTTACTCAGGGGGCCTAACGGGGAGCTGTTTTTT. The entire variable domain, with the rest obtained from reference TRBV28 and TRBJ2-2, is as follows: DVKVTQSSRYLVKRTGEKVFLECVQDMDHENMFWYRQDPGLGLRLIYFSYDVKMKEKGDIPEGYSVSREKKERFSLILESASTNQTSMYLCASSLLRGPNGELFFGEGSRLTVL.